These T cell receptor beta chains were read from a single sample in a study of blood T cell repertoires in acute mononucleosis. Some clones are missing from TCRdb's copy, which holds only in-frame ones; the method was immunoSEQ multiplex PCR. The sample has some 6,600 clones, 25% seen once. The material was EBV YVL epitope tetramer+ CD8+ T cells sorted from PBMCs, obtained during acute infectious mononucleosis. The source of these receptors is a woman aged 18 to 35 with infectious mononucleosis caused by EBV. Each CDR3 is given with its conserved first and last residue. A D gene is named only where the DNA matches it firmly. Clone size, where shown, is once, few, many, or a class for clones that have expanded.

abundance	d_gene	v_gene	j_gene	CDR3aa	CDR3nt
many	TRBD1	TRBV2	TRBJ1-2	CASLPSGGAGGYTF	TGTGCCAGCCTACCTTCAGGGGGCGCAGGTGGCTACACCTTC
few	.	TRBV27	TRBJ2-3	CASNERYF	TGTGCCAGCAATGAACGGTATTTT
few	.	TRBV7-3	TRBJ2-2	CASSSLLDTGELFF	TGTGCCAGCAGTTCACTATTAGACACCGGGGAGCTGTTTTTT
.	.	TRBV6-1	TRBJ2-7	CASSYGVNSYEQYF	TGTGCCAGCAGTTATGGCGTAAACTCCTACGAGCAGTACTTC
.	.	TRBV28	TRBJ2-7	CASSLDSYEQYF	TGTGCCAGCAGCCTCGACAGTTACGAGCAGTACTTC
few	TRBD1	TRBV7-6	TRBJ2-7	CASSPPGQGISYEQYF	TGTGCCAGCAGCCCCCCGGGACAGGGGATCTCCTACGAGCAGTACTTC
.	TRBD1	TRBV6-6	TRBJ2-5	CASSFRTGGLGATYF	TGTGCCAGCAGTTTCAGGACAGGGGGCTTAGGGGCCACGTACTTC
medium-sized	.	TRBV29-1	TRBJ2-1	CSVVAPTLNEQFF	TGCAGCGTTGTGGCTCCCACCTTGAATGAGCAGTTCTTC
few	.	TRBV28	TRBJ2-7	CASSTLQGFPSYEQYF	TGTGCCAGCAGTACACTTCAGGGGTTTCCCTCCTACGAGCAGTACTTC
medium-sized	.	TRBV5-1	TRBJ1-1	CASRPVMNTEAFF	TGCGCCAGCAGACCCGTCATGAACACTGAAGCTTTCTTT
.	TRBD1	TRBV7-3	TRBJ1-5	CASSSPGQGNQPQHF	TGTGCCAGCAGCTCCCCGGGACAGGGGAATCAGCCCCAGCATTTT
many	TRBD2	TRBV7-9	TRBJ2-1	CASSFGLAGPLNEQFF	TGTGCCAGCAGCTTTGGACTAGCGGGACCCCTCAATGAGCAGTTCTTC
.	.	TRBV27	TRBJ2-5	CASSWTAFYELYF	TGTGCCAGCAGTTGGACGGCCTTCTACGAGCTGTACTTC
few	.	TRBV7-6	TRBJ2-1	CASSLLHSNEQFF	TGTGCCAGCAGCTTACTGCACAGCAATGAGCAGTTCTTC
.	.	TRBV6-1	TRBJ1-1	CASSFGPRGNTEAFF	TGTGCCAGCAGTTTCGGACCCCGAGGAAACACTGAAGCTTTCTTT
many	.	TRBV4-2	TRBJ2-5	CASMRELAGQETQYF	TGTGCCAGCATGAGGGAGTTGGCGGGGCAAGAGACCCAGTACTTC
.	.	TRBV27	TRBJ2-3	CATSEVGNTDTQYF	TGTGCCACCAGTGAAGTAGGGAACACAGATACGCAGTATTTT
.	.	TRBV5-6	TRBJ2-5	CASSLGSPMRQETQYF	TGTGCCAGCAGCTTAGGTAGCCCAATGCGACAAGAGACCCAGTACTTC
few	TRBD2	TRBV27	TRBJ2-1	CASSTYSGSNEQFF	TGTGCCAGCAGCACATATAGCGGGAGTAATGAGCAGTTCTTC